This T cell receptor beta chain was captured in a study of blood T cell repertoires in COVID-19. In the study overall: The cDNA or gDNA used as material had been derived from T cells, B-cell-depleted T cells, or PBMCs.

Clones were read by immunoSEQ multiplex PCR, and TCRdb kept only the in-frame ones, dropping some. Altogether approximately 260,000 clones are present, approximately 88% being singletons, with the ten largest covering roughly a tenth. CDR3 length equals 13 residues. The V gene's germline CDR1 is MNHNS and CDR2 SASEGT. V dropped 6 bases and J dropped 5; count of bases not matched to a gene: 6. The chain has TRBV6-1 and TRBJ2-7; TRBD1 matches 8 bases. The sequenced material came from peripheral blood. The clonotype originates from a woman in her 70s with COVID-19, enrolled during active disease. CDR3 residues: CASRVTGVHEQYF. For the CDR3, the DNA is TGTGCCAGCAGGGTGACAGGGGTCCACGAGCAGTACTTC.